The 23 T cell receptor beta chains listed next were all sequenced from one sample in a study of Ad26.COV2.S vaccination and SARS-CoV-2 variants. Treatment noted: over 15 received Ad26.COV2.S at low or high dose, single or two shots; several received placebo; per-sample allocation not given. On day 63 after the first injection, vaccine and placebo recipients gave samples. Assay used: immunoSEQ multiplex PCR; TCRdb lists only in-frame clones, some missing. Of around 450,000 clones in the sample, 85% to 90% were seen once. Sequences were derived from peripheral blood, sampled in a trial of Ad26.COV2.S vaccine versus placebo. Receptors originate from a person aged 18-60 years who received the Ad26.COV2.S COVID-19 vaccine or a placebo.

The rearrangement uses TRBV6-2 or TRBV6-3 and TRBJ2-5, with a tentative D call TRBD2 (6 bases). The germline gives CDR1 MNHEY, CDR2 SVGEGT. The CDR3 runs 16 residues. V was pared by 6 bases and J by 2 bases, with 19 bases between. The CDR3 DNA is TGTGCCAGCAGCTATATCAAGGGACTGAATCAAGAGACCCAGTACTTC. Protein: CASSYIKGLNQETQYF.

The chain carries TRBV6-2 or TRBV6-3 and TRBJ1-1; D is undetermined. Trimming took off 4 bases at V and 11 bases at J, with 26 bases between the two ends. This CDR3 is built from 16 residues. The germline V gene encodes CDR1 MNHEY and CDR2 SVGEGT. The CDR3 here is CASSLIFWEPTSSAFF. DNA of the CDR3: TGTGCCAGCAGTTTGATATTTTGGGAACCGACATCTTCGGCTTTCTTT.

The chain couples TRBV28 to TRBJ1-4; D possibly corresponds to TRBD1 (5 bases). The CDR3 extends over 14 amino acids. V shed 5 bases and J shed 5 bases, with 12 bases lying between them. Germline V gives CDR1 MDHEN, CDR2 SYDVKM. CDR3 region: CASSRRGGNEKLFF. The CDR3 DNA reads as TGTGCCAGCAGTCGTCGGGGGGGGAATGAAAAACTGTTTTTT.

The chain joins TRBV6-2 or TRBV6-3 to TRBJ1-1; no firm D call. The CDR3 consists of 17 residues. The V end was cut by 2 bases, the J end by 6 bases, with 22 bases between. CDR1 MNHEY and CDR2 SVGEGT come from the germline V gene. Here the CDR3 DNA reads TGTGCCAGCAGTTACCCCCGAAGCCGGACCACCGGGGCTGAAGCTTTCTTT. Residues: CASSYPRSRTTGAEAFF.

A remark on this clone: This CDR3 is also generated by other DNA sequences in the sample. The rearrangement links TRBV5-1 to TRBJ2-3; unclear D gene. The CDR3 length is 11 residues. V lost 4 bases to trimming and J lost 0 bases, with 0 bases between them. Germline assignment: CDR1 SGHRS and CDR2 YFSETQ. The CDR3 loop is CASSSTDTQYF. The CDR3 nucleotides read TGCGCCAGCAGCAGCACAGATACGCAGTATTTT.

CDR3 DNA sequence: TGTGCCCCCGGGAGGGTCCACCCGAAAGAGACCCAGTACTTC. Amino acids: CAPGRVHPKETQYF. The chain has TRBV21-1 and TRBJ2-5; the D call of TRBD2 is as the table states it, not checked on the DNA. TRBV21-1 is marked as a pseudogene. The length of the CDR3 is 14 residues.

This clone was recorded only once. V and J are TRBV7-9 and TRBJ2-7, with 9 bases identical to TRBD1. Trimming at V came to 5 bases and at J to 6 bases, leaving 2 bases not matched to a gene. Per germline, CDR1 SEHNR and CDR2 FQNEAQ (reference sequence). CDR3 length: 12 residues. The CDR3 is CASSPTGGEQYV. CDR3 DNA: TGTGCCAGCAGCCCGACAGGGGGCGAGCAGTACGTC.

The CDR3 coding sequence is TGTGCCAGCAGCTTAGGAGGGACAACCTATGGCTACACCTTC. This encodes CASSLGGTTYGYTF. The rearrangement uses TRBV7-2 and TRBJ1-2; possible D gene TRBD1, 6 bases. The CDR3 runs 14 residues. CDR1 is SGHTA, CDR2 FQGNSA, per germline. Trimming stripped 1 base from V and 4 bases from J, with 10 bases between.

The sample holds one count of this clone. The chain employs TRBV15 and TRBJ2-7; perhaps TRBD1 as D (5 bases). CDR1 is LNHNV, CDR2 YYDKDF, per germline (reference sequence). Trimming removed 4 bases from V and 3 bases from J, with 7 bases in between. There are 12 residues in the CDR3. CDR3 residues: CATSTGYYEQYV. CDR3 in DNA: TGTGCCACCAGCACAGGGTACTACGAGCAGTACGTC.

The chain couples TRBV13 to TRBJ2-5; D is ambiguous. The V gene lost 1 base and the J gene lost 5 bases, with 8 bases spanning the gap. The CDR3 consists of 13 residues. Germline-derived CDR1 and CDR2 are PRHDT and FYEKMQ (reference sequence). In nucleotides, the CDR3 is TGTGCCAGCAGCTTAGCTGGGGTGGAGACCCAGTACTTC. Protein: CASSLAGVETQYF. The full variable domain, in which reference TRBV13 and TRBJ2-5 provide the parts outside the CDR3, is AAGVIQSPRHLIKEKRETATLKCYPIPRHDTVYWYQQGPGQDPQFLISFYEKMQSDKGSIPDRFSAQQFSDYHSELNMSSLELGDSALYFCASSLAGVETQYFGPGTRLLVL.

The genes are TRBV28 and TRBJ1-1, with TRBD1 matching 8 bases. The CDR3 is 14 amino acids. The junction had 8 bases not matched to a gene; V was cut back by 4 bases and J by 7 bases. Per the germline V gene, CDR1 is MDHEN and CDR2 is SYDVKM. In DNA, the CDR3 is TGTGCCAGCAGTTCGGGACAGGCGACGATTGAAGCTTTCTTT. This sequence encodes CASSSGQATIEAFF.

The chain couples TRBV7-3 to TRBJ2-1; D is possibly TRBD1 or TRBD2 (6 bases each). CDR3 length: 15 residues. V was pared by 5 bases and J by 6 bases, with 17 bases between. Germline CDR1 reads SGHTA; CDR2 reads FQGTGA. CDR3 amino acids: CASSPPGGRRNEQFF. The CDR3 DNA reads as TGTGCCAGCAGCCCACCCGGGGGCCGACGCAATGAGCAGTTCTTC. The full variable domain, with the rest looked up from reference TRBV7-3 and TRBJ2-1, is GAGVSQTPSNKVTEKGKYVELRCDPISGHTALYWYRQSLGQGPEFLIYFQGTGAADDSGLPNDRFFAVRPEGSVSTLKIQRTERGDSAVYLCASSPPGGRRNEQFFGPGTRLTVL.

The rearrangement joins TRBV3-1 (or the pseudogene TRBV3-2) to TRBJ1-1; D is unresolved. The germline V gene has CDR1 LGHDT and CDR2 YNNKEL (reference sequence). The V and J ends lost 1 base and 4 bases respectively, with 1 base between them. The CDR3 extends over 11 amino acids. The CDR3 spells CASSQATEAFF. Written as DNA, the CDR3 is TGTGCCAGCAGCCAAGCCACTGAAGCTTTCTTT.

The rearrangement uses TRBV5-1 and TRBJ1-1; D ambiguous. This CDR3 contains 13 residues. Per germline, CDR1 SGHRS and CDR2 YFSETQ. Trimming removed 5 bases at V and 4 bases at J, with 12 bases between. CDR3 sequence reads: CASSHEWGTEAFF. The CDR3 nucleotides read TGCGCCAGCAGTCATGAATGGGGCACTGAAGCTTTCTTT.

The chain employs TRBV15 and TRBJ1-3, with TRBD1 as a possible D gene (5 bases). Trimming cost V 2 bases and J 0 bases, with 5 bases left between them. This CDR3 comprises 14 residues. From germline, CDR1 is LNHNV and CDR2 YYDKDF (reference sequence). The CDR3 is CATSRQGSGNTIYF. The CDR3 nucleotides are TGTGCCACCAGCAGACAGGGCTCTGGAAACACCATATATTTT. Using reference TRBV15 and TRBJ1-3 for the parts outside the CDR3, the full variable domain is DAMVIQNPRYQVTQFGKPVTLSCSQTLNHNVMYWYQQKSSQAPKLLFHYYDKDFNNEADTPDNFQSRRPNTSFCFLDIRSPGLGDTAMYLCATSRQGSGNTIYFGEGSWLTVV.

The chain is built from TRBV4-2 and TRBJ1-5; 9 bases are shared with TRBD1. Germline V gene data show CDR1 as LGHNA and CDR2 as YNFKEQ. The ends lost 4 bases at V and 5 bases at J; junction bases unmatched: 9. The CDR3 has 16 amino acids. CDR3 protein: CASSPRAGTGYQPQHF. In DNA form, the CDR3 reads TGTGCCAGCAGCCCCAGGGCCGGGACAGGGTATCAGCCCCAGCATTTT.

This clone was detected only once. Written as DNA, the CDR3 is TGTGCCATCAGTGAGGGGGAGAACACTGAAGCTTTCTTT. Encoded protein: CAISEGENTEAFF. The chain combines TRBV10-3 with TRBJ1-1; no clear D. This CDR3 has 13 residues. Germline CDR1 is ENHRY and CDR2 is SYGVKD. V was cut by 2 bases and J by 1 base, with 5 bases left in between.

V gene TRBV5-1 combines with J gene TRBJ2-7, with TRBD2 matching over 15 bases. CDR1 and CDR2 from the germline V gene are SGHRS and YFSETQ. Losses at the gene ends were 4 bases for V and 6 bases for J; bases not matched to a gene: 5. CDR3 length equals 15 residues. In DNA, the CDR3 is TGCGCCAGCAGCCCAGGGACTAGCGGGGGGAGCGAGCAGTACTTC. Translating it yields CASSPGTSGGSEQYF.

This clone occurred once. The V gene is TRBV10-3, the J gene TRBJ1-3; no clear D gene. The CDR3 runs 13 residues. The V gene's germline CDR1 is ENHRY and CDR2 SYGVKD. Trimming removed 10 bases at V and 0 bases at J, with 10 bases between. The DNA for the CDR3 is TGTGCCACCAGCGATACCTCTGGAAACACCATATATTTT. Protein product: CATSDTSGNTIYF.

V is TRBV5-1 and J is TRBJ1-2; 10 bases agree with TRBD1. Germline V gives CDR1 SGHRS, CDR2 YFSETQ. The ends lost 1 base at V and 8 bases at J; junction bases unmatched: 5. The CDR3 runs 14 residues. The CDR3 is CASSLPGTGAGYTF. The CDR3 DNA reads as TGCGCCAGCAGCTTGCCCGGGACAGGGGCCGGCTACACCTTC.

In DNA form, the CDR3 reads TGTGCCAGCAGCCATCCCGTGCGGGACACCAACACTGAAGCTTTCTTT. Encoded protein: CASSHPVRDTNTEAFF. The chain uses TRBV5-6 and TRBJ1-1; D is possibly TRBD1 (6 bases). Between the trimmed V and J ends, which lost 4 bases and 2 bases, there was a span of 18 bases. This CDR3 contains 16 residues. Germline V gene data show CDR1 as SGHDT and CDR2 as YYEEEE. The variable domain in full, completed from reference TRBV5-6 and TRBJ1-1, reads DAGVTQSPTHLIKTRGQQVTLRCSPKSGHDTVSWYQQALGQGPQFIFQYYEEEERQRGNFPDRFSGHQFPNYSSELNVNALLLGDSALYLCASSHPVRDTNTEAFFGQGTRLTVV.

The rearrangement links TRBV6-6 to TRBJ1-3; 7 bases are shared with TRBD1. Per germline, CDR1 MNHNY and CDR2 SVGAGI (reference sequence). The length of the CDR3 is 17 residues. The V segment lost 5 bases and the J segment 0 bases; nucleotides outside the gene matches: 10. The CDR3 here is CASSQNRGTYSGNTIYF. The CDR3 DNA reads TGTGCCAGCAGTCAAAACAGGGGTACCTACTCTGGAAACACCATATATTTT.

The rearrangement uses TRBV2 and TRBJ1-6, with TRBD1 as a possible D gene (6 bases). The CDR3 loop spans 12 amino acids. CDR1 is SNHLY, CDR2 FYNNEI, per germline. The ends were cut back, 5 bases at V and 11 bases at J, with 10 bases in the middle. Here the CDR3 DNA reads TGTGCCAGCAGTCGGACAGACGCACCCCTCCACTTT. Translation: CASSRTDAPLHF.